Reported below is one T cell receptor beta chain. The sample is drawn from a study of blood T cell repertoires in COVID-19. Produced via immunoSEQ multiplex PCR; TCRdb's table is partial and in-frame only. The table shows 70,000 to 95,000 clones, with around 89% occurring only once. V was clipped by 5 bases and J by 0 bases, with 14 bases between them. Germline CDR1 is SGHAT and CDR2 is FQNNGV. The CDR3 has 15 amino acids. Input material: peripheral blood. The sequence was collected from a man in his fifties or sixties with COVID-19, enrolled during active disease. The chain recombines TRBV11-2 with TRBJ2-7, with D hard to call. The CDR3 sequence is CASSPTSPSSYEQYF. In DNA form, the CDR3 reads TGTGCCAGCAGCCCAACATCACCCTCCTCCTACGAGCAGTACTTC.